The entry that follows covers one T cell receptor beta chain sequence. Antigen unknown. The sample belongs to a study of blood T cells in healthy people across ages. Overall study context: Template switching picked up about one barcoded beta molecule for each two T cells.

Notes on the study in general: A greater number of naive CD4+ cells and higher diversity distinguished long-lived donors from aged donors.

The CDR3 has 14 residues. V lost 2 bases and J 5 bases, leaving 12 bases between the germline ends. Germline V CDR1 and CDR2: SGHDN, FVKESK. With a J-beta primer mix and a sample-barcoded 5' primer, a second PCR ran 7 to 11 cycles. All cDNA molecules were each tagged by a template-switch adaptor with 12 random nucleotides. TCRdb ran MiXCR on the 5' RACE reads and lists one entry per CDR3 protein. The data hold around 900,000 distinct CDR3 sequences, with roughly half observed a single time. This receptor was identified in a woman aged 55-69 years in good health. Sample: blood. V gene TRBV14 combines with J gene TRBJ2-5; D tentatively reads TRBD1 or TRBD2 (6 bases each). CDR3 DNA sequence: TGTGCCAGCAGCCAACCAAGGGGGGTCGAGACCCAGTACTTC. It yields the protein CASSQPRGVETQYF. Together with reference TRBV14 and TRBJ2-5, the CDR3 gives the full variable domain: EAGVTQFPSHSVIEKGQTVTLRCDPISGHDNLYWYRRVMGKEIKFLLHFVKESKQDESGMPNNRFLAERTGGTYSTLKVQPAELEDSGVYFCASSQPRGVETQYFGPGTRLLVL.